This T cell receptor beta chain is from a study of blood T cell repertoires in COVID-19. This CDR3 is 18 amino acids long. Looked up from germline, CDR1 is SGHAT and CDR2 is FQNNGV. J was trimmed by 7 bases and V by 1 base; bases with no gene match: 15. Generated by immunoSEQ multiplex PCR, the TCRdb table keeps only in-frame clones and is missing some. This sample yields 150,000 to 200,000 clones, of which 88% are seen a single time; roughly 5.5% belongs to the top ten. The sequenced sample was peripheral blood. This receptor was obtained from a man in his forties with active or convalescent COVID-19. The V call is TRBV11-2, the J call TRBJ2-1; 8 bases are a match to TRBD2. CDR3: CASSLAGGRAVNRNEQFF. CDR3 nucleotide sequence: TGTGCCAGCAGCTTAGCGGGAGGGCGGGCTGTTAATAGGAATGAGCAGTTCTTC.